The 24 T cell receptor beta chains listed next were all sequenced from one sample in a study of response to subunit inactivated influenza vaccine. TCRdb reprocessed the RT-PCR reads with MiXCR, giving one entry per CDR3 protein. Of about 190,000 distinct CDR3 sequences in the sample, under 15% were seen once. The source material was CD8+ T cells sorted from PBMCs, sampled about 5 days after vaccination. The origin of the receptors is a man between 50 and 59 years old who received an inactivated influenza vaccine.

In its sample, this clonotype was seen a few times. The gene calls are TRBV12-3 or TRBV12-4 and TRBJ2-3; D may be TRBD1 (7 bases). V was pared by 0 bases and J by 2 bases, with 15 bases between. The CDR3 covers 17 residues. The CDR3 nucleotides are TGTGCCAGCAGTTTAGCGCGGGGACAGACTTCCACAGATACGCAGTATTTT. Its protein product is CASSLARGQTSTDTQYF.

This clonotype was seen a few times. The gene calls are TRBV6-5 and TRBJ2-5; D not resolved. The V and J ends lost 5 bases and 1 base respectively, with 20 bases between them. This CDR3 comprises 17 residues. CDR1 MNHEY and CDR2 SVGAGI come from the germline V gene. The CDR3: CASSNLTRRRFQETQYF. The CDR3 bases are TGTGCCAGCAGTAACCTAACCCGACGGCGATTCCAAGAGACCCAGTACTTC.

The V and J genes are TRBV4-3 and TRBJ2-7; D remains unclear. The ends were cut back, 4 bases at V and 6 bases at J, with 16 bases in the middle. Germline CDR1 and CDR2: LGHNA and YSLEER. The CDR3 is made up of 14 amino acids. DNA for the CDR3: TGCGCCAGCAGCCGTAAGACTCAGGCTCCCGAGCAGTACTTC. Protein: CASSRKTQAPEQYF.

This clonotype was detected a few times. V usage is TRBV6-2 or TRBV6-3 and J usage is TRBJ2-7, with 7 nucleotides matching TRBD1. This CDR3 comprises 15 residues. Germline values: CDR1 MNHEY, CDR2 SVGEGT. V was pared by 2 bases and J by 3 bases, with 7 bases of the junction left unmatched. Here the CDR3 DNA reads TGTGCCAGCAGTTACCCGCCGGGACAGAACTACGAGCAGTACTTC. Protein product: CASSYPPGQNYEQYF.

Ten or more counts support this clonotype. This sequence joins TRBV3-1 and TRBJ2-7; 9 bases fit TRBD2. J was trimmed by 2 bases and V by 4 bases; bases with no gene match: 6. Looked up from germline, CDR1 is LGHDT and CDR2 is YNNKEL (reference sequence). The CDR3 sequence is 15 residues long. The chain's CDR3 is CASSPLGGRAYEQYF. DNA for the CDR3: TGTGCCAGCAGCCCGCTAGGCGGGAGGGCCTACGAGCAGTACTTC.

This clonotype was seen once. This chain links TRBV19 with TRBJ2-3; 10 nucleotides line up with TRBD2. Per the germline V gene, CDR1 is LNHDA and CDR2 is SQIVND (reference sequence). This CDR3 has 15 residues. V lost 4 bases, J lost 6 bases, and 7 bases stayed unmatched. The DNA for the CDR3 is TGTGCCAGTAGTAGGACTAGCGGTGTAGGGGATACGCAGTATTTT. Protein sequence: CASSRTSGVGDTQYF.

This clonotype has only a few counts. The chain carries TRBV12-3 or TRBV12-4 and TRBJ2-7; D is tentatively TRBD1 or TRBD2 (5 bases each). The CDR3 is 15 amino acids. The V gene lost 8 bases and the J gene lost 3 bases, with 20 bases spanning the gap. DNA for the CDR3: TGTGCCAGCGCGCATACTGTGAGGGGAAACTACGAGCAGTACTTC. Its protein product is CASAHTVRGNYEQYF.

This clonotype came up a few times. V and J are TRBV3-1 and TRBJ2-1, with a weak D call TRBD1 (6 bases). V lost 6 bases, J lost 4 bases, and 19 bases lay in between. CDR1 LGHDT and CDR2 YNNKEL come from the germline V gene (reference sequence). CDR3 length: 16 amino acids. The CDR3 DNA sequence: TGTGCCAGCAGTCCAGATTCAGGGACATATTACAATGAGCAGTTCTTC. Its translation is CASSPDSGTYYNEQFF.

The V call is TRBV27, the J call TRBJ2-3; no definite D call. Trimming removed 1 base from V and 5 bases from J, with 10 bases in between. Germline assignment: CDR1 MNHEY and CDR2 SMNVEV (reference sequence). The CDR3 extends over 14 amino acids. This CDR3 is CASSLLSVEDTQYF. The CDR3 DNA reads TGTGCCAGCAGTTTATTATCCGTAGAAGATACGCAGTATTTT.

The chain links TRBV6-5 to TRBJ1-1; D is ambiguous. This CDR3 contains 14 residues. Germline V lookup: CDR1 MNHEY, CDR2 SVGAGI. Between the trimmed V and J ends, which lost 0 bases and 2 bases, there was a span of 7 bases. The DNA for the CDR3 is TGTGCCAGCAGTTACTCGACGAGAAACACTGAAGCTTTCTTT. Amino acid sequence: CASSYSTRNTEAFF.

Comments on this clonotype: This may be a read error, as it is one base from a much larger clone. The CDR3, as DNA: TGTGCCAGCAGTTCTCTAACGGGAGCAGGCACAGATACGCAGTATTTT. Its protein is CASSSLTGAGTDTQYF. The chain recombines TRBV12-3 or TRBV12-4 with TRBJ2-3; perhaps TRBD2 as D (6 bases). The CDR3 runs 16 residues. The V and J ends lost 4 bases and 1 base respectively, with 15 bases between them.

J is TRBJ1-5 and V is TRBV6-2 or TRBV6-3, with no clear D. The V gene's germline CDR1 is MNHEY and CDR2 SVGEGT. Trimming stripped 0 bases from V and 5 bases from J, with 8 bases between. The CDR3 sequence is 14 residues long. The CDR3 DNA reads TGTGCCAGCAGTTACTCGGGATTCCATCAGCCCCAGCATTTT. As protein: CASSYSGFHQPQHF.

In its sample, this clonotype was seen a few times. The chain recombines TRBV6-1 with TRBJ2-2; D may be TRBD2 (6 bases). Trimming shortened V by 6 bases and J by 6 bases, and 20 bases separated the two germline ends. Germline V lookup: CDR1 MNHNS, CDR2 SASEGT. The CDR3 covers 16 residues. The chain's CDR3 is CASRPWEDTRPGELFF. In DNA form, the CDR3 reads TGTGCCAGCAGGCCGTGGGAGGACACCCGTCCCGGGGAGCTGTTTTTT.

This clonotype appeared a few times. The CDR3 sequence is CASSPGGHGDYEQYF. For the CDR3, the DNA is TGTGCCAGCAGCCCTGGAGGTCATGGGGACTACGAGCAGTACTTC. The V gene is TRBV5-6, the J gene TRBJ2-7, with D perhaps matching TRBD2 (5 bases). CDR3 length: 15 residues. Trimming stripped 4 bases from V and 3 bases from J, with 17 bases between. CDR1 is SGHDT, CDR2 YYEEEE, per germline. Full variable domain (missing parts from reference TRBV5-6 and TRBJ2-7): DAGVTQSPTHLIKTRGQQVTLRCSPKSGHDTVSWYQQALGQGPQFIFQYYEEEERQRGNFPDRFSGHQFPNYSSELNVNALLLGDSALYLCASSPGGHGDYEQYFGPGTRLTVT.

The chain employs TRBV4-1 and TRBJ1-5; D is uncertain. The CDR3 is made up of 15 amino acids. Trimming left V 2 bases short and J 9 bases short, with 17 bases between. CDR1 is MGHRA, CDR2 YSYEKL, per germline. CDR3 DNA: TGCGCCAGCAGCCAAAAAGACGGACCAGGATGGCCCCAGCATTTT. It encodes CASSQKDGPGWPQHF.

This chain links TRBV28 with TRBJ2-1; D remains ambiguous. The CDR3 consists of 14 residues. V shed 3 bases and J shed 2 bases, with 8 bases lying between them. The germline V gene has CDR1 MDHEN and CDR2 SYDVKM. The CDR3 DNA is TGTGCCAGCAGTTTGTGGCAAACCTACAATGAGCAGTTCTTC. It yields the protein CASSLWQTYNEQFF.

Of note for this clonotype: This may arise from a read error, as a much more abundant clone is one base away. J is TRBJ2-7 and V is TRBV20-1, with 7 bases fitting TRBD2. The CDR3 spans 15 residues. CDR1 and CDR2 from the germline V gene are DFQATT and SNEGSKA (reference sequence). The CDR3 region has the DNA TGCGGTGCTAGAGACGTATCCGGGAGGCTAAACGAGCAGTACTTC. Translated: CGARDVSGRLNEQYF.

The chain employs TRBV6-1 and TRBJ2-5; 8 bases are shared with TRBD1. From germline, CDR1 is MNHNS and CDR2 SASEGT. The CDR3 contains 15 residues. Trimming took 7 bases from V and 2 from J; bases not matched to a gene: 9. CDR3 bases: TGTGCCAGCATACCTACAGGGGGATGGCAAGAGACCCAGTACTTC. It yields the protein CASIPTGGWQETQYF.

J is TRBJ1-1 and V is TRBV20-1; D gene unclear. CDR1 and CDR2 from the germline V gene are DFQATT and SNEGSKA (reference sequence). The CDR3 covers 11 residues. Trimming pared 3 bases from V and 3 bases from J, leaving 5 bases between. CDR3 sequence reads: CSASIDTEAFF. Here the CDR3 DNA reads TGCAGTGCTAGTATTGACACTGAAGCTTTCTTT.

This chain uses TRBV10-3 with TRBJ1-5; D gene unclear. Germline V gene lookup returns CDR1 ENHRY and CDR2 SYGVKD. V lost 1 base and J 0 bases, leaving 7 bases between the germline ends. This CDR3 has 15 residues. The CDR3 sequence is CAISEFENSNQPQHF. Written as DNA, the CDR3 is TGTGCCATCAGTGAGTTTGAGAATAGCAATCAGCCCCAGCATTTT.

Only a few counts were recorded for this clonotype. The chain couples TRBV25-1 to TRBJ1-1; D perhaps matches TRBD1 (5 bases). Trimming removed 3 bases at V and 11 bases at J, with 13 bases between. Per the germline V gene, CDR1 is MGHDK and CDR2 is SYGVNS. The length of the CDR3 is 12 residues. The CDR3 nucleotides are TGTGCCAGCAGTGATGGTGGGGGATACGCTTTCTTT. Protein: CASSDGGGYAFF.

This clonotype occurred a few times. The rearrangement links TRBV18 to TRBJ1-4; D is undetermined. V was cut by 2 bases and J by 0 bases, with 10 bases left in between. CDR1 and CDR2 (germline): KGHSH, LQKENI. This CDR3 spans 16 amino acids. The CDR3 here is CASSPGGAATNEKLFF. The CDR3 nucleotides are TGTGCCAGCTCACCAGGAGGAGCTGCAACTAATGAAAAACTGTTTTTT.

This clonotype was seen many times. The V call is TRBV6-1, the J call TRBJ2-2; a weak D match, TRBD1 (5 bases). V shed 5 bases and J shed 5 bases, with 6 bases lying between them. In germline, CDR1 is MNHNS, CDR2 SASEGT. The CDR3 extends over 12 amino acids. CDR3 DNA: TGTGCCAGCAGTCCAGGGACCGGGGAGCTGTTTTTT. It yields the protein CASSPGTGELFF.

The DNA for the CDR3 is TGTGCCAGCATTTCTGGGACAGGCTACGAGCAGTACTTC. It encodes CASISGTGYEQYF. The rearrangement uses TRBV6-6 and TRBJ2-7, with 8 nucleotides matching TRBD1. The CDR3 covers 13 residues. Germline V gene lookup returns CDR1 MNHNY and CDR2 SVGAGI (reference sequence). Trimming took 7 bases from V and 3 from J; bases not matched to a gene: 5.